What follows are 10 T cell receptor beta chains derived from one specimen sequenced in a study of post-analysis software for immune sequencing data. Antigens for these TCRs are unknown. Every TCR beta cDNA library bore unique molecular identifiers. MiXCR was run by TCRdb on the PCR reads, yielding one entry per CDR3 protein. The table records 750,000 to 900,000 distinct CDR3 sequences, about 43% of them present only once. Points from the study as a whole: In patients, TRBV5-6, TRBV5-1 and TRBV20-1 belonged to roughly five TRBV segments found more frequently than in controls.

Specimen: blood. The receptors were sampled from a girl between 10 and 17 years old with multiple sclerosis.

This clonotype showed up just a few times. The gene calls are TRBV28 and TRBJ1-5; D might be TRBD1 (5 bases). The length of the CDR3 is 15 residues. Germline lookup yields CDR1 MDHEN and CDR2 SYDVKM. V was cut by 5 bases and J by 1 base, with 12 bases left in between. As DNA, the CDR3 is TGTGCCAGCAGTCCTCCGGGGGGAAGCAATCAGCCCCAGCATTTT. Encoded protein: CASSPPGGSNQPQHF.

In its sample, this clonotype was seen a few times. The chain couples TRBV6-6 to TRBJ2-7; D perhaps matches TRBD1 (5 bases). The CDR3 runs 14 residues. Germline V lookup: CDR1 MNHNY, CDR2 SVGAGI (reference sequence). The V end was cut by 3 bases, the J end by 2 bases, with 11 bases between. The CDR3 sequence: CASSYVQGTYEQYF. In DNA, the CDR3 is TGTGCCAGCAGTTATGTCCAGGGCACCTACGAGCAGTACTTC.

CDR3 loop: CASSLSAGDRVYEQYF. The CDR3 nucleotides read TGTGCCAGCAGTTTATCAGCGGGGGACAGGGTATACGAGCAGTACTTC. The J gene is TRBJ2-7, the V gene TRBV27; a possible D gene is TRBD1 (9 bases). From germline, CDR1 is MNHEY and CDR2 SMNVEV (reference sequence). V lost 0 bases to trimming and J lost 4 bases, with 16 bases between them. The CDR3 has 16 amino acids.

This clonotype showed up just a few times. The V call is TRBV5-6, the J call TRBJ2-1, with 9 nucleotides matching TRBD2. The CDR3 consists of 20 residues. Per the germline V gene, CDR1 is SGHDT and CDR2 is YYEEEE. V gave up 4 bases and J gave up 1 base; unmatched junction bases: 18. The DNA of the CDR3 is TGTGCCAGCAGCAAGGGTCTCGGGGTAGCGGGAGTGGGGTCCTACAATGAGCAGTTCTTC. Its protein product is CASSKGLGVAGVGSYNEQFF.

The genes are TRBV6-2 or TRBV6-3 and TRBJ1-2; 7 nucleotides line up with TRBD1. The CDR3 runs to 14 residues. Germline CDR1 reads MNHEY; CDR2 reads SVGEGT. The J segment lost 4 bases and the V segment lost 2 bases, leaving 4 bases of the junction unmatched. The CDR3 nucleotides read TGTGCCAGCAGTTACGGGACAGAGGTCTATGGCTACACCTTC. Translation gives CASSYGTEVYGYTF.

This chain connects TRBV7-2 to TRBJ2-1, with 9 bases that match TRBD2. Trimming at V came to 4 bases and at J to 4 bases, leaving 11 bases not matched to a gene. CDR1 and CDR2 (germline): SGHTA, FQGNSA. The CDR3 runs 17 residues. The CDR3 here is CASSSRLAEWVYNEQFF. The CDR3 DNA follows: TGTGCCAGCAGCTCCAGACTAGCGGAATGGGTTTACAATGAGCAGTTCTTC.

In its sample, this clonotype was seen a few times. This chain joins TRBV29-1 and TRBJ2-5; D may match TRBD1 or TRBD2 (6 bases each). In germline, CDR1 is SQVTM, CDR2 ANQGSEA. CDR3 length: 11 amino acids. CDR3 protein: CGLGGEETQYF. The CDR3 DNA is TGCGGCCTGGGGGGCGAAGAGACCCAGTACTTC.

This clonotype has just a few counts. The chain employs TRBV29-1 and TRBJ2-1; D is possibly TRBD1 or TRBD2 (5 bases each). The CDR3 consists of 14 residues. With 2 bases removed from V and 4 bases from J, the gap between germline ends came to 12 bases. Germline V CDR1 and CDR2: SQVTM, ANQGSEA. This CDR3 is CSVEWGGSYNEQFF. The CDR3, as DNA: TGCAGCGTTGAATGGGGCGGGTCTTACAATGAGCAGTTCTTC.

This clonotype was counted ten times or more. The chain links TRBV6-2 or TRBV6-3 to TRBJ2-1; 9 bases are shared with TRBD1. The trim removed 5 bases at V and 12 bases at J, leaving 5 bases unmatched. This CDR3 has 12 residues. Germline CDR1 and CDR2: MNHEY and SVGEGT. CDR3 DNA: TGTGCCAGCAGTCCGGGACAGGGAGGGCAGTTCTTC. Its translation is CASSPGQGGQFF.

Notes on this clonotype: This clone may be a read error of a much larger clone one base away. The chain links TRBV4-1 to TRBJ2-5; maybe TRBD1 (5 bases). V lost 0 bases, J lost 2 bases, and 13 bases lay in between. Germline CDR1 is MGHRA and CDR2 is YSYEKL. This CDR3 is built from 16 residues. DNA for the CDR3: TGCGCCAGCAGCCAAGAGGGGCAGGTGAGGCAAGAGACCCAGTACTTC. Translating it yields CASSQEGQVRQETQYF.